The 16 T cell receptor beta chains reported below all come from one sample, sequenced in a study of a mutant IDH1 vaccine in newly diagnosed glioma. No cognate antigen is known for these TCRs. The repertoire was sequenced with immunoSEQ multiplex PCR; TCRdb's copy has only in-frame clones and lacks some. Counted here are around 65,000 clones, roughly four fifths occurring once; the ten biggest clones make up 3.8%. Time point reported: week 47, end of study. It was 300 ug of mutant IDH1 20-mer peptide that made up each vaccine dose, given with topical imiquimod. Sequenced here: PBMCs, sampled from a glioma patient whose treatment included an IDH1 peptide vaccine. The receptors come from a man aged 25-45 years with glioma.

The chain has TRBV2 and TRBJ2-5, with D possibly matching TRBD1 (6 bases). Judging by the DNA end, TRBJ2-7 fits better; the J call may be wrong. Per germline, CDR1 SNHLY and CDR2 FYNNEI. The CDR3 runs 14 residues. The CDR3 coding sequence is TGTGCCAGCATCCCAGGGGTGATCTCCTACGAGCAGTACTTC. Translating gives CASIPGVISYEQYF.

The chain is built from TRBV6-5 and TRBJ1-4, with unresolved D. Germline V gene data show CDR1 as MNHEY and CDR2 as SVGAGI. The germline V and J ends were trimmed by 0 bases and 0 bases, with 8 bases remaining between them. The CDR3 totals 16 residues. The CDR3 region is CASSYSNGATNEKLFF. CDR3 coding DNA: TGTGCCAGCAGTTACTCGAACGGGGCAACTAATGAAAAACTGTTTTTT.

The rearrangement joins TRBV18 to TRBJ2-3; D possibly corresponds to TRBD1 (7 bases). This CDR3 region has 16 residues. CDR1 is KGHSH, CDR2 LQKENI, per germline. Trimming removed 5 bases at V and 7 bases at J, with 22 bases between. The CDR3 bases are TGTGCCAGCTCAACCCCGGGACTGGCAGGGGGAAATACGCAGTATTTT. It specifies CASSTPGLAGGNTQYF.

The CDR3 spells CASNPDSRSHEQYF. DNA of the CDR3: TGTGCCAGCAACCCGGACAGTAGATCGCACGAGCAGTACTTC. The V gene is TRBV2, the J gene TRBJ2-7, with D tentatively TRBD1 (6 bases). Per the germline V gene, CDR1 is SNHLY and CDR2 is FYNNEI. Trimming removed 7 bases at V and 5 bases at J, with 18 bases between. The CDR3 totals 14 residues.

The rearrangement uses TRBV25-1 and TRBJ2-3; 9 bases are shared with TRBD2. J was trimmed by 0 bases and V by 7 bases; bases with no gene match: 14. The CDR3 is made up of 18 amino acids. Germline V gives CDR1 MGHDK, CDR2 SYGVNS. As DNA, the CDR3 is TGTGCCAGCAAGAGCACAAGCGGGAGGCCTTCTAGCACAGATACGCAGTATTTT. The encoded protein is CASKSTSGRPSSTDTQYF.

This rearrangement joins TRBV5-4 to TRBJ1-2, with D uncertain. V lost 1 base and J lost 5, with 15 bases in between. CDR1 and CDR2 from the germline V gene are SGHNT and YYREEE (reference sequence). The length of the CDR3 is 15 residues. The CDR3 DNA reads TGTGCCAGCAGCTTGTCTGCGGGATTGTTATATGGCTACACCTTC. It yields the protein CASSLSAGLLYGYTF.

The chain is built from TRBV6-1 and TRBJ1-6; D ambiguous. CDR3 size: 13 residues. Trimming took off 7 bases at V and 7 bases at J, with 11 bases between the two ends. Looked up from germline, CDR1 is MNHNS and CDR2 is SASEGT. The CDR3 region has the DNA TGTGCCAGCATCCGGCAACGGAATTCACCCCTCCACTTT. Protein product: CASIRQRNSPLHF.

This rearrangement joins TRBV28 to TRBJ2-5, with D tentatively TRBD2 (7 bases). The germline V gene encodes CDR1 MDHEN and CDR2 SYDVKM. The CDR3 extends over 17 amino acids. V lost 5 bases and J lost 4, with 23 bases in between. CDR3 coding DNA: TGTGCCAGCAGTGCCTCAGCGGGACACCCACCGCGAGAGACCCAGTACTTC. Translating it yields CASSASAGHPPRETQYF.

The rearrangement joins TRBV5-1 to TRBJ1-4, with D unclear. The V end lost 1 base, the J end lost 0 bases, and 4 bases lay between the germline ends. The CDR3 extends over 14 amino acids. Germline V gene sequence: CDR1 SGHRS, CDR2 YFSETQ. The CDR3 spells CASSLLATNEKLFF. The CDR3 nucleotides read TGCGCCAGCAGCTTGCTTGCAACTAATGAAAAACTGTTTTTT. The complete variable domain, with remaining parts taken from reference TRBV5-1 and TRBJ1-4, reads KAGVTQTPRYLIKTRGQQVTLSCSPISGHRSVSWYQQTPGQGLQFLFEYFSETQRNKGNFPGRFSGRQFSNSRSEMNVSTLELGDSALYLCASSLLATNEKLFFGSGTQLSVL.

V usage is TRBV27 and J usage is TRBJ1-6; TRBD1 matches at 9 bases. Germline CDR1 and CDR2: MNHEY and SMNVEV (reference sequence). The CDR3 totals 16 residues. Trimming removed 6 bases from V and 7 bases from J; junction bases left unmatched: 10. In nucleotides, the CDR3 is TGTGCCAGCAGACCGGGGGGGACAGGGAGAAATTCACCCCTCCACTTT. The encoded protein is CASRPGGTGRNSPLHF.

The CDR3 reads CASSQGHMTTGQETQYF. Written as DNA, the CDR3 is TGCGCCAGCAGCCAAGGACATATGACGACAGGGCAAGAGACCCAGTACTTC. The V and J genes are TRBV4-1 and TRBJ2-5, with 7 bases fitting TRBD1. V gave up 1 base and J gave up 2 bases; unmatched junction bases: 10. Germline V gene data show CDR1 as MGHRA and CDR2 as YSYEKL. CDR3 length equals 17 residues.

CDR3 sequence (DNA): TGCGCCAGCAGCCCATGGACCTCTAGCTCCTACGAGCAGTACTTC. As protein: CASSPWTSSSYEQYF. The genes are TRBV5-1 and TRBJ2-7, with D uncertain. This CDR3 is built from 15 residues. Germline lookup yields CDR1 SGHRS and CDR2 YFSETQ. The V end lost 4 bases, the J end lost 0 bases, and 14 bases lay between the germline ends.

This chain connects TRBV27 to TRBJ1-2, with D perhaps matching TRBD1 (5 bases). Germline V CDR1 and CDR2: MNHEY, SMNVEV (reference sequence). Trimming removed 5 bases at V and 6 bases at J, with 13 bases between. This CDR3 comprises 13 residues. In nucleotides, the CDR3 is TGTGCCAGCAGTCTACGGGACCGGAATGGCTACACCTTC. Its translation: CASSLRDRNGYTF.

The V call is TRBV5-6, the J call TRBJ1-1; D is ambiguous. V lost 6 bases, J lost 1 base, and 19 bases lay in between. There are 16 residues in the CDR3. The germline V gene encodes CDR1 SGHDT and CDR2 YYEEEE. The CDR3 loop is CASKPPASQENTEAFF. The DNA for the CDR3 is TGTGCCAGCAAACCTCCGGCCTCGCAGGAGAACACTGAAGCTTTCTTT. Together with reference TRBV5-6 and TRBJ1-1, the CDR3 gives the full variable domain: DAGVTQSPTHLIKTRGQQVTLRCSPKSGHDTVSWYQQALGQGPQFIFQYYEEEERQRGNFPDRFSGHQFPNYSSELNVNALLLGDSALYLCASKPPASQENTEAFFGQGTRLTVV.

This clone has just a few counts. The chain links TRBV28 to TRBJ2-4, with a possible D match to TRBD1 (6 bases). In germline, CDR1 is MDHEN, CDR2 SYDVKM. The CDR3 consists of 14 residues. The V end was cut by 4 bases, the J end by 3 bases, with 10 bases between. The CDR3 here is CASSSHRDKNIQYF. The CDR3 nucleotides are TGTGCCAGCAGTTCCCACAGGGACAAAAACATTCAGTACTTC.

The V call is TRBV19, the J call TRBJ2-7; 10 nucleotides match TRBD1. V lost 4 bases to trimming and J lost 1 base; unmatched junction nucleotides: 4. Germline V gene sequence: CDR1 LNHDA, CDR2 SQIVND (reference sequence). The CDR3 runs to 15 residues. The CDR3 nucleotides are TGTGCCAGTAGTAGAACGGGACAGGGGTCCTACGAGCAGTACTTC. This codes for CASSRTGQGSYEQYF.